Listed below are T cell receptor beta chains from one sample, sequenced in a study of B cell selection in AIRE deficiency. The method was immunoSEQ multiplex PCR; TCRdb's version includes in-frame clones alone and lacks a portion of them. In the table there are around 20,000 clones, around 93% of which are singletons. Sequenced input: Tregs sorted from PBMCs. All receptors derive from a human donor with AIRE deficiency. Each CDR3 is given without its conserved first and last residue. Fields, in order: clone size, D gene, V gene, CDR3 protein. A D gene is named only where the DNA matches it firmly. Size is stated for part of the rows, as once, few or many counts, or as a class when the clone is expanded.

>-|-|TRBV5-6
ASSLGAETQY
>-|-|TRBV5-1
ASSLEGRANYGYT
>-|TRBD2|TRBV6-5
ASRGGSHEQY
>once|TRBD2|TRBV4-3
ASSQALAGGPDTQY
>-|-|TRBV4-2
ASSPSVLRGNTIY
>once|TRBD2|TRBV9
ASSALGLAVQETQY
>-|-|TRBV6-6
ATEGYNEQF
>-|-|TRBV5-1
ASRGWSDSRTYEQY
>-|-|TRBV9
ASSVEGQLNTEAF
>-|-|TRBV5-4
ASSSRGTYEQY
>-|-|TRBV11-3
ASSHPTKETTYNEQF
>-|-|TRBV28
ASSPAGKGYQPQH
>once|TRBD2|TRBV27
ASSGTSGSEQY
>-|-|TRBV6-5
ASSYSKKRDYGYT
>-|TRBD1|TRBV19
ASSTILDRRSNQPQH
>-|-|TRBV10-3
AISDGRAKNIQY
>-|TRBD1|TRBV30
AWTIGQGAEAF
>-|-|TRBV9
ASSVQGPGNTIY
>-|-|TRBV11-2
ASSLAFPGRDGYT
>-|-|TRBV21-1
ASSSAGSGYWRNEQF
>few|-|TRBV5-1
ASSLGGPATYEQY
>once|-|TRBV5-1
ASSFFKADTQY
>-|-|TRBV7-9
ASSSVLAVNTGELF
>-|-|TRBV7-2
ASSRNRDQPQH
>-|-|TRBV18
ASCLSEAGELF
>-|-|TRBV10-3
AISVGNEQF
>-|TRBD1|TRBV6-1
ASSAGQGYGNTIY
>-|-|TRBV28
ASSRRNNQPQH
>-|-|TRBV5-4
ASSQGLINSPLH
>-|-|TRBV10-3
ATRGDSDTEAF
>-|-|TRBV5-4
ASSQQLVNEKLF
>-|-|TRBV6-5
ASSYLLGYGYT
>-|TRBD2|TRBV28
ASGLFSGRYYNEQF
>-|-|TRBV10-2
ASSESWGANQPQH
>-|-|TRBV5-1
ATRSAGELYGYT
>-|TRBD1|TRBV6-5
ASSHNTGDFETF
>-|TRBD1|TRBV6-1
ASSRQGTVQPQH
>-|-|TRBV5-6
ASSLAGYGYT
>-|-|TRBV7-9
ASSLTLTRTNEKLF
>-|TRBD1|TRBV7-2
ASSSTGGINTEAF
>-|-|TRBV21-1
ASMKPGQAQNYEQY
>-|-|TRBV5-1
ASSTQETQY
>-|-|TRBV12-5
ASGLVLGSVVYEQY
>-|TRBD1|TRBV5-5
ASSLQGARYQPQH
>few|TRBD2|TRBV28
ASSIYRLAVRETQY
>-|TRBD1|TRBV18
ASSPSGQGMVGNQPQH
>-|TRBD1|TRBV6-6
ASSYWQGAAYEQY
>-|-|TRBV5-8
ASSLGQPQH
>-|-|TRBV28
ASSQWTVTNTGELF
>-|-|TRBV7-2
ASSLDGSNQPQH
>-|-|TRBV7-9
ASSLVKGRQRVQF
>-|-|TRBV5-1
ASRGRNIQY
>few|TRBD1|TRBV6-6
ASSPSGGINQPQH
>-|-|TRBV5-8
ASSFRRTDHQPQH
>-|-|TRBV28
ASTLGETQY